Shown below are 22 T cell receptor beta chains from a single sample sequenced in a study of shared clonotypes between healthy human individuals. Here immunoSEQ multiplex PCR was the method, and the copy in TCRdb shows in-frame clones only, minus some. The sample records more than 1.2 million clones, 98% to 99% being singletons. Sequencing input: naive CD4+ T cells sorted from blood. Subset described: CD45RA+ positively selected. The receptors derive from a man between 25 and 39 years old in good health.

The table lists this clone with a count of one. This rearrangement joins TRBV5-1 to TRBJ2-7; the match to TRBD2 covers 9 bases. CDR3 size: 17 residues. Germline V lookup: CDR1 SGHRS, CDR2 YFSETQ. The junction had 7 bases not matched to a gene; V was cut back by 0 bases and J by 0 bases. CDR3 nucleotides: TGCGCCAGCAGCTTGGAGGCACTAGCGGGTATCTCCTACGAGCAGTACTTC. Protein sequence: CASSLEALAGISYEQYF.

This sequence joins TRBV7-9 and TRBJ2-1, with D maybe TRBD1 (5 bases). V was cut by 1 base and J by 9 bases, with 22 bases left in between. This CDR3 is 17 amino acids long. Germline V lookup: CDR1 SEHNR, CDR2 FQNEAQ (reference sequence). CDR3 coding DNA: TGTGCCAGCAGCTTAGGTGTGGACCCGACGCGTCAGGGTGAGCAGTTCTTC. Its translation: CASSLGVDPTRQGEQFF.

Turning to this clone: The same CDR3 is also encoded by other DNA sequences in this sample. The chain uses TRBV4-2 and TRBJ2-7; 11 nucleotides line up with TRBD2. Germline CDR1 is LGHNA and CDR2 is YNFKEQ. This CDR3 comprises 14 residues. J gave up 4 bases and V 1 base, and 0 bases lay outside the gene matches. CDR3 in DNA: TGTGCCAGCAGCCAAGGACTAGCGGGATACGAGCAGTACTTC. Translating gives CASSQGLAGYEQYF.

The rearrangement links TRBV21-1 to TRBJ2-7; whether TRBD2, the table's D call, matches the DNA was not checked. TRBV21-1 is noted as a pseudogene. CDR3 length: 16 residues. The DNA of the CDR3 is TGTGCCAGCAGCACCAGGACTAGCGGGAGACCTTACGAGCAGTACTTC. It specifies CASSTRTSGRPYEQYF.

The table lists this clone with a count of one. The chain uses TRBV5-1 and TRBJ2-2; TRBD1 matches at 7 bases. The germline V gene has CDR1 SGHRS and CDR2 YFSETQ. The length of the CDR3 is 15 residues. J was trimmed by 7 bases and V by 4 bases; bases with no gene match: 10. This CDR3 reads CASSRDREFGGELFF. In DNA, the CDR3 is TGCGCCAGCAGCCGAGACAGGGAATTTGGCGGGGAGCTGTTTTTT.

This chain connects TRBV19 to TRBJ1-4; D remains unclear. Between the trimmed V and J ends, which lost 3 bases and 5 bases, there was a span of 16 bases. CDR3 length: 16 residues. Germline-derived CDR1 and CDR2 are LNHDA and SQIVND (reference sequence). CDR3 nucleotides: TGTGCCAGTAGTATTCCTAGCTTCCGCGGGAATGAAAAACTGTTTTTT. Amino acids: CASSIPSFRGNEKLFF.

This clone was seen only a few times. This chain connects TRBV5-5 to TRBJ2-7, with no clear D. Deletions cut 3 bases from V and 0 bases from J, with 1 base between. The CDR3 length is 11 residues. Germline V gene lookup returns CDR1 SGHKS and CDR2 YYEKEE (reference sequence). DNA for the CDR3: TGTGCCAGCAGCTCCTCCTACGAGCAGTACTTC. The encoded protein is CASSSSYEQYF. Together with reference TRBV5-5 and TRBJ2-7, the CDR3 gives the full variable domain: DAGVTQSPTHLIKTRGQQVTLRCSPISGHKSVSWYQQVLGQGPQFIFQYYEKEERGRGNFPDRFSARQFPNYSSELNVNALLLGDSALYLCASSSSYEQYFGPGTRLTVT.

The chain recombines TRBV5-1 with TRBJ2-3; D might be TRBD2 (6 bases). Deletions cut 5 bases from V and 2 bases from J, with 9 bases between. This CDR3 has 13 amino acids. CDR1 SGHRS and CDR2 YFSETQ come from the germline V gene. Written as DNA, the CDR3 is TGCGCCAGCAGTATAGCGGTCACAGATACGCAGTATTTT. This translates into CASSIAVTDTQYF.

This clone was recorded once. This chain links TRBV6-1 with TRBJ1-5; 7 bases map to TRBD1. With 10 bases clipped from V and 0 bases from J, the junction kept 9 bases outside the gene matches. The CDR3 runs to 15 residues. Germline CDR1 is MNHNS and CDR2 is SASEGT. CDR3 DNA sequence: TGTGCCACCCGGACAGGACGAAATAGCAATCAGCCCCAGCATTTT. Translated, it gives CATRTGRNSNQPQHF.

The rearrangement uses TRBV2 and TRBJ2-1; D might be TRBD2 (5 bases). With 6 bases removed from V and 2 bases from J, the gap between germline ends came to 8 bases. The CDR3 totals 13 residues. Germline V lookup: CDR1 SNHLY, CDR2 FYNNEI. CDR3 sequence reads: CASRSGTYNEQFF. The CDR3 bases are TGTGCCAGCAGATCCGGGACCTACAATGAGCAGTTCTTC. Together with reference TRBV2 and TRBJ2-1, the CDR3 gives the full variable domain: EPEVTQTPSHQVTQMGQEVILRCVPISNHLYFYWYRQILGQKVEFLVSFYNNEISEKSEIFDDQFSVERPDGSNFTLKIRSTKLEDSAMYFCASRSGTYNEQFFGPGTRLTVL.

V gene TRBV5-1 combines with J gene TRBJ2-3; 8 positions match TRBD2. This CDR3 comprises 15 residues. Germline values: CDR1 SGHRS, CDR2 YFSETQ. The J segment lost 3 bases and the V segment lost 4 bases, leaving 7 bases of the junction unmatched. The CDR3 spells CASSEKRETTDTQYF. Here the CDR3 DNA reads TGCGCCAGCAGCGAAAAGCGGGAGACTACAGATACGCAGTATTTT.

CDR3 residues: CASSLRVGTGWYEQYF. The CDR3 DNA reads as TGTGCCAGCAGCTTGCGTGTGGGGACAGGGTGGTACGAGCAGTACTTC. The V gene is TRBV5-6, the J gene TRBJ2-7; 9 nucleotides align to TRBD1. CDR3 length: 16 amino acids. Germline CDR1 is SGHDT and CDR2 is YYEEEE. The J segment lost 4 bases and the V segment lost 1 base, leaving 9 bases of the junction unmatched.

The gene calls are TRBV9 and TRBJ2-3, with D uncertain. Trimming removed 0 bases at V and 7 bases at J, with 9 bases between. Germline values: CDR1 SGDLS, CDR2 YYNGEE. This CDR3 region has 13 residues. CDR3 DNA sequence: TGTGCCAGCAGCGTAGGTATATCTTATACGCAGTATTTT. Residues: CASSVGISYTQYF. Looking up the rest from reference TRBV9 and TRBJ2-3 gives the full variable domain: DSGVTQTPKHLITATGQRVTLRCSPRSGDLSVYWYQQSLDQGLQFLIQYYNGEERAKGNILERFSAQQFPDLHSELNLSSLELGDSALYFCASSVGISYTQYFGPGTRLTVL.

This chain connects TRBV29-1 to TRBJ2-7; D perhaps matches TRBD2 (6 bases). V gave up 3 bases and J gave up 4 bases, with 13 bases separating them. Looked up from germline, CDR1 is SQVTM and CDR2 is ANQGSEA. This CDR3 contains 13 residues. CDR3 amino acids: CSVDGQGLYEQYF. Here the CDR3 DNA reads TGCAGCGTTGATGGGCAGGGACTTTACGAGCAGTACTTC.

The genes are TRBV14 and TRBJ2-2, with D uncertain. Deletions cut 4 bases from V and 4 bases from J, with 10 bases between. Germline V CDR1 and CDR2: SGHDN, FVKESK. The CDR3 has 14 amino acids. CDR3 residues: CASSPLRVTGELFF. The CDR3 DNA is TGTGCCAGCAGCCCCTTACGAGTCACCGGGGAGCTGTTTTTT.

The chain has TRBV5-5 and TRBJ2-5; tentatively, D is TRBD2 (5 bases). The CDR3 has 14 residues. Germline lookup yields CDR1 SGHKS and CDR2 YYEKEE (reference sequence). V lost 0 bases, J lost 7 bases, and 13 bases lay in between. This CDR3 is CASSLAPAGGTQYF. CDR3 bases: TGTGCCAGCAGCTTGGCGCCCGCGGGTGGGACCCAGTACTTC. Full variable domain (outside the CDR3, taken from reference TRBV5-5 and TRBJ2-5): DAGVTQSPTHLIKTRGQQVTLRCSPISGHKSVSWYQQVLGQGPQFIFQYYEKEERGRGNFPDRFSARQFPNYSSELNVNALLLGDSALYLCASSLAPAGGTQYFGPGTRLLVL.

V gene TRBV7-9 combines with J gene TRBJ2-1, with D possibly being TRBD2 (5 bases). The CDR3 is made up of 16 amino acids. Germline V gives CDR1 SEHNR, CDR2 FQNEAQ (reference sequence). V lost 1 base to trimming and J lost 0 bases, with 10 bases between them. CDR3 DNA sequence: TGTGCCAGCAGCTTAGGTCTAGGGAGCTCCTACAATGAGCAGTTCTTC. Translated: CASSLGLGSSYNEQFF.

V is TRBV5-6 and J is TRBJ2-7; the match to TRBD1 covers 10 bases. Per the germline V gene, CDR1 is SGHDT and CDR2 is YYEEEE. Losses at the gene ends were 3 bases for V and 1 base for J; bases not matched to a gene: 7. CDR3 size: 16 residues. CDR3 coding DNA: TGTGCCAGCAGCTCAGGATTGGGACAGGGGTCCTACGAGCAGTACTTC. It specifies CASSSGLGQGSYEQYF.

As for this clone: This specimen includes other DNA sequences encoding the same CDR3. The rearrangement uses TRBV18 and TRBJ2-3; D is unresolved. V was cut by 1 base and J by 6 bases, with 5 bases left in between. Germline assignment: CDR1 KGHSH and CDR2 LQKENI. This CDR3 spans 12 amino acids. Here the CDR3 reads CASSPLGDTQYF. In nucleotides, the CDR3 is TGTGCCAGCTCACCACTGGGGGATACGCAGTATTTT.

This clone has a single count. This chain joins TRBV7-2 and TRBJ2-4, with 7 nucleotides matching TRBD2. Germline V gene lookup returns CDR1 SGHTA and CDR2 FQGNSA. The CDR3 length is 15 residues. Trimming at V came to 1 base and at J to 8 bases, leaving 8 bases not matched to a gene. The CDR3 DNA sequence: TGTGCCAGCAGCTTAGGGGGGACTATTTCTGACATTCAGTACTTC. Translating it yields CASSLGGTISDIQYF.

The V gene is TRBV27, the J gene TRBJ2-7; 12 nucleotides line up with TRBD2. Looked up from germline, CDR1 is MNHEY and CDR2 is SMNVEV (reference sequence). The CDR3 runs to 15 residues. The V and J ends lost 5 bases and 6 bases, in that order; junction bases with no gene match: 8. CDR3 loop: CASSILAGGGSEQYF. Written as DNA, the CDR3 is TGTGCCAGCAGTATACTAGCGGGAGGTGGTTCCGAGCAGTACTTC.

The J gene is TRBJ2-4, the V gene TRBV28, with D perhaps TRBD1 or TRBD2 (5 bases each). This CDR3 comprises 20 residues. The V end lost 6 bases, the J end lost 0 bases, and 27 bases lay between the germline ends. CDR1 and CDR2 (germline): MDHEN, SYDVKM. The CDR3 loop reads CASRSSLRGTWSLAKNIQYF. CDR3 coding DNA: TGTGCCAGCAGATCGAGCCTCCGTGGGACCTGGAGTCTAGCCAAAAACATTCAGTACTTC. Complete variable domain (other parts from reference TRBV28 and TRBJ2-4): DVKVTQSSRYLVKRTGEKVFLECVQDMDHENMFWYRQDPGLGLRLIYFSYDVKMKEKGDIPEGYSVSREKKERFSLILESASTNQTSMYLCASRSSLRGTWSLAKNIQYFGAGTRLSVL.